The source of this T cell receptor beta chain is a study of blood T cell repertoires in COVID-19. Sequenced by immunoSEQ multiplex PCR; TCRdb stores in-frame clones only, minus some. The sample has approximately 60,000 clones; about three quarters are singletons. Germline V lookup: CDR1 DFQATT, CDR2 SNEGSKA (reference sequence). The junction had 5 bases not matched to a gene; V was cut back by 3 bases and J by 0 bases. CDR3 size: 16 residues. The TCR originated in a human donor in a cohort sampled during active COVID-19. Material: peripheral blood. The genes are TRBV20-1 and TRBJ1-6; 7 bases fit TRBD1. CDR3 nucleotide sequence: TGCAGTGCTAGTATCGGGACAGACTCCTATAATTCACCCCTCCACTTT. Protein: CSASIGTDSYNSPLHF.